This T cell receptor (beta chain) comes out of a study of blood T cells in healthy people across ages. Combining a sample-barcoded 5' primer with a J-beta primer mix, a second PCR ran for roughly 7 to 12 cycles. Each sample provided no less than 3 million CDR3-containing paired-end reads. MiXCR, run by TCRdb on the 5' RACE reads, gives a single entry per CDR3 protein. Of fewer than 800,000 distinct CDR3 sequences listed, approximately 21% were seen once; the top ten hold 3.6%. A minimum of 5 micrograms of total RNA was extracted per sample. The CDR3 has 15 amino acids. CDR1 is LNHNV, CDR2 YYDKDF, per germline (reference sequence). Germline trimming cut 2 bases from V and 6 bases from J; bases unmatched to any gene: 5.

The source of this sequence is a man aged 65 to 85 in good health. Sequencing input: blood. V is TRBV15 and J is TRBJ2-3, with TRBD2 matching over 10 bases. CDR3 region: CATSRLAGVFDTQYF. The CDR3 bases are TGTGCCACCAGCAGACTAGCGGGAGTTTTCGATACGCAGTATTTT. Complete variable domain (other parts from reference TRBV15 and TRBJ2-3): DAMVIQNPRYQVTQFGKPVTLSCSQTLNHNVMYWYQQKSSQAPKLLFHYYDKDFNNEADTPDNFQSRRPNTSFCFLDIRSPGLGDTAMYLCATSRLAGVFDTQYFGPGTRLTVL.